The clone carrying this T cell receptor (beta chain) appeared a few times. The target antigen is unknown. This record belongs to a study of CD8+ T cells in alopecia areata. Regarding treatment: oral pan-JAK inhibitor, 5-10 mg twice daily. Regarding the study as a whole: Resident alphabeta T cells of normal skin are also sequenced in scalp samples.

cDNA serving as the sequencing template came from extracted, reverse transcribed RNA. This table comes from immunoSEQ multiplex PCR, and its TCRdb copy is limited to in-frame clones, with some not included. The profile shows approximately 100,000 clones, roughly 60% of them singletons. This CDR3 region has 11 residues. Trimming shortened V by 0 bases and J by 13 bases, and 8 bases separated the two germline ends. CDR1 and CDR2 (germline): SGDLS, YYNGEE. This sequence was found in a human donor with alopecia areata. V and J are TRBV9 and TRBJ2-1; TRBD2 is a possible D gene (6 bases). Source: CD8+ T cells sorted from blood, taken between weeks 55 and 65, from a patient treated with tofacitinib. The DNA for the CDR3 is TGTGCCAGCAGCGTAGGGAGGGAACAGTTCTTC. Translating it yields CASSVGREQFF.